Listed here is a single T cell receptor (beta chain). This sample was included in a study of T cell changes during pregnancy in multiple sclerosis. Here immunoSEQ multiplex PCR was the method, and the copy in TCRdb shows in-frame clones only, minus some. Of about 40,000 clones detected, approximately 92% appear once; the ten largest clones hold about 0.51%. The ends lost 6 bases at V and 8 bases at J; junction bases unmatched: 3. This CDR3 is built from 13 residues. CDR1 and CDR2 (germline): SNHLY, FYNNEI. The TCR comes from a female donor in good health, enrolled as a control in a pregnancy study. This sample comprised CD4+ T cells from peripheral blood mononuclear cells, obtained in the second trimester of pregnancy. The rearrangement links TRBV2 to TRBJ1-3; 11 nucleotides align to TRBD1. CDR3 loop: CASRGQGADTIYF. The CDR3 region has the DNA TGTGCCAGCAGAGGACAGGGGGCAGACACCATATATTTT.